This T cell receptor (beta chain) is from a study of blood T cell repertoires in COVID-19. Across the study: The samples span acute and convalescent COVID-19 from the United States, Italy and Spain.

In the authors' methods: Using reference gene primer amplification, nucleated cell counts were estimated. Repertoires were generated with immunoSEQ multiplex PCR, while TCRdb's copy carries only in-frame clones and drops some. V, J and clone size were drawn from that table, and D and trimming were deduced from the DNA. The table shows over 130,000 clones, with roughly 85% occurring only once. The V gene's germline CDR1 is LGHNA and CDR2 YNFKEQ. The CDR3 runs to 15 residues. V trimming: 2 bases; J trimming: 10 bases; junction bases outside the gene matches: 6. The receptor was isolated from a man aged 50 to 60 with acute or convalescent COVID-19. The chain recombines TRBV4-2 with TRBJ1-6; 9 bases agree with TRBD1. Input material: peripheral blood. In DNA form, the CDR3 reads TGTGCCAGCAGCCAAAGGACAGGGGAGGGGTCACCCCTCCACTTT. Protein: CASSQRTGEGSPLHF.